This T cell receptor beta chain was captured by sequencing in a study of cytomegalovirus exposure and HLA in healthy donors. Study observations and caveats: Donors belonging to an Asian-associated ancestry cluster reportedly showed fewer N-insertions in productive TCRs than the approximately 670-donor mean, according to what a later analysis found. Being indistinguishable, some V segments were excluded, TRBV6-2 and TRBV6-3 among them.

To note about this clone: Its specificity is unknown.

The PCR employed 60 Vbeta primers together with 13 Jbeta primers. Data came from immunoSEQ multiplex PCR; TCRdb stores just in-frame clones and leaves some out. Of fewer than 200,000 clones detected, around 80% appear once; the ten largest clones hold 4.5%. Healthy people donating bone marrow made up the donors. CDR1 MGHRA and CDR2 YSYEKL come from the germline V gene. This CDR3 is built from 16 residues. Trimming pared 5 bases from V and 2 bases from J, leaving 15 bases between. The chain couples TRBV4-1 to TRBJ1-4; the D is unclear. Specimen: PBMCs. This receptor was identified in a woman between 50 and 59 years old in good health and CMV-seropositive. CDR3 coding DNA: TGCGCCAGCAGCTATTTCTCAGGTTCCACTAATGAAAAACTGTTTTTT. Its protein is CASSYFSGSTNEKLFF.